This TCR beta chain appears in the sequencing data of a study of neurological immune-mediated disorders. Overall study findings and caveats: The absence of any CDR3 amino acid sequence shared by expanded clones across subjects suggests that repertoires were private in all groups.

Per the germline V gene, CDR1 is SGHVS and CDR2 is FNYEAQ. V shed 1 base and J shed 5 bases, with 14 bases lying between them. The CDR3 runs 15 residues. In every sequencing run, more than 180 million TCR-beta sequences were generated from 15-18 subjects. TCRdb called the 5' RACE reads again in MiXCR, with one record for every CDR3 protein. The sample consists of roughly 56,000 distinct CDR3 sequences, 3% to 4% of them appearing once. PBMCs stored at -80 C, numbering 2 million, were the origin of the unsorted libraries. This clonotype was seen ten or more times. Its specificity is not known. The TCR comes from a woman aged 55-70 years with multiple sclerosis. The chain joins TRBV7-6 to TRBJ2-5; D is possibly TRBD1 (6 bases). The sequenced sample consisted of PBMCs. The CDR3 DNA sequence: TGTGCCAGCAGCTTAGACTGGGGGCTCCGGGAGACCCAGTACTTC. Amino acid sequence: CASSLDWGLRETQYF.